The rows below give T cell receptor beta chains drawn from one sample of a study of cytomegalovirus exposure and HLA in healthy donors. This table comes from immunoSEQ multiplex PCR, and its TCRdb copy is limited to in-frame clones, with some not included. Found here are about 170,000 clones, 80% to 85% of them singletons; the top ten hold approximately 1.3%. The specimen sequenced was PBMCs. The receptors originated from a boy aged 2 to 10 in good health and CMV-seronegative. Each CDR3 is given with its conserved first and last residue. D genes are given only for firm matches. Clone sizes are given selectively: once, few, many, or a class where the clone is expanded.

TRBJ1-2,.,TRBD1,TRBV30,TGTGCCTGGACCTCCGGGGGACAGGGGGCCTATGGCTACACCTTC,CAWTSGGQGAYGYTF
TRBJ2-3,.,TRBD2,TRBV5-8,TGTGCCAGCAGCCCGATCGTGGGAGGGACTAGCACAGATACGCAGTATTTT,CASSPIVGGTSTDTQYF
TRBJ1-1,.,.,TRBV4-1,TGCGCCAGCAGCCAAGATAAGGGGCCCTTGGTCACTGAAGCTTTCTTT,CASSQDKGPLVTEAFF
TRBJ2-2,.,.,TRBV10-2,TGCGCCAGCAGTAGGCCCGGCGGCCCCGGGGAGCTGTTTTTT,CASSRPGGPGELFF
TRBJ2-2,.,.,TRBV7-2,TGTGCCAGCAGCTTTGGGCAGAGGAACACCGGGGAGCTGTTTTTT,CASSFGQRNTGELFF
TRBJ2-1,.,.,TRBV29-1,TGCAGCGTTAAGAATAGGGGTAGCTCCTACAATGAGCAGTTCTTC,CSVKNRGSSYNEQFF
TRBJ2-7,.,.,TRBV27,TGTGCCAGCAGTTCTACTAGGTTCTACGAGCAGTACTTC,CASSSTRFYEQYF
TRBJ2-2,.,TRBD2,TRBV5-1,TGCGCCAGCAGCTTGAAGCGGGAGGGCACCGGGGAGCTGTTTTTT,CASSLKREGTGELFF
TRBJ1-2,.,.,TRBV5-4,TGTGCCAGCAGCATTGACAGGAACTATGGCTACACCTTC,CASSIDRNYGYTF
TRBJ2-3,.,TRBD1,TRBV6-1,TGTGCCAGCAGTGACTCGACAGGGAGTGCAGATACGCAGTATTTT,CASSDSTGSADTQYF
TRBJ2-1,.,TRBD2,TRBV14,TGTGCCACCGGACTAGTTTACAATGAGCAGTTCTTC,CATGLVYNEQFF
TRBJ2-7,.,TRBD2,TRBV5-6,TGTGCCAGCAGCCCGGGGTGGGAGGGTCCCTACGAGCAGTACTTC,CASSPGWEGPYEQYF
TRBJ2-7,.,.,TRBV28,TGTGCCAGCAGTGAGTGGCTAGGTTTCTACGAGCAGTACTTC,CASSEWLGFYEQYF
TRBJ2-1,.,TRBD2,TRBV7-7,TGTGCCAGCAGCTTCGGACTAGCGGGGGACAATGAGCAGTTCTTC,CASSFGLAGDNEQFF
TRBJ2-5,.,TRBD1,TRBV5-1,TGCGCCAGCAGCTCATGGACAGGGGGGTCGGAGACCCAGTACTTC,CASSSWTGGSETQYF
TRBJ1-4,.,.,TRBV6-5,TGTGCCAGCAGACGCGTCTCGGGTGAAAAACTGTTTTTT,CASRRVSGEKLFF
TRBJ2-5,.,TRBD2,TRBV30,TGTGCCTGGAGTGTAGGGGCGGGGGGGCGAGAGACCCAGTACTTC,CAWSVGAGGRETQYF
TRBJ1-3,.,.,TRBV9,TGTGCCAGCAGCGTAGCTGAGTTCTCTGGAAACACCATATATTTT,CASSVAEFSGNTIYF
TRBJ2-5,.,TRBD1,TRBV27,TGTGCCAGCAGTTTTACAGGGGCCGAGACCCAGTACTTC,CASSFTGAETQYF
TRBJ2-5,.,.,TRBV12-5,TGTGCTAGTGGTGCCTCAGGGGGGCCGGGGACCCAGTACTTC,CASGASGGPGTQYF
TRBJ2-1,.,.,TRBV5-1,TGCGCCAGCAGGACAGGAGACAATGAGCAGTTCTTC,CASRTGDNEQFF
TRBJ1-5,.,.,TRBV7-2,TGTGCCAGCAGCCCACAGGGCACGGGCAATCAGCCCCAGCATTTT,CASSPQGTGNQPQHF
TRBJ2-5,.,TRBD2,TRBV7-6,TGTGCCAGCAGCTTAGCTAGCGGGGGGACGGGACGACGTTCCCCCCCACAAGAGACCCAGTACTTC,CASSLASGGTGRRSPPQETQYF
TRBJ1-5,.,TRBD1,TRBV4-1,TGCGCCAGCAGCTTGGGGACAGGGGGCGTCAGGGGCCAGCCCCAGCATTTT,CASSLGTGGVRGQPQHF
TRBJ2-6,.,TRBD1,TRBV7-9,TGTGCCAGCAGCTCGCCTCCGGGACAGGGTGGCGGGGCCAACGTCCTGACTTTC,CASSSPPGQGGGANVLTF
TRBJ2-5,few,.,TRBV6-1,TGTGCCAGCAGTGAAAGGTTTGGGACATTACAAGAGACCCAGTACTTC,CASSERFGTLQETQYF
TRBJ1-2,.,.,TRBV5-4,TGTGCCAGCAGCCCGACGGCGACTAGGGGTGGCTACACCTTC,CASSPTATRGGYTF
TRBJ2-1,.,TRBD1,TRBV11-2,TGTGCCAGCAGCCTACGGACAGGCCGCCGGAACAATGAGCAGTTCTTC,CASSLRTGRRNNEQFF
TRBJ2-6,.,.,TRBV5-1,TGCGCCAGCAGCCCCCTCGGGGGGGCCAACGTCCTGACTTTC,CASSPLGGANVLTF
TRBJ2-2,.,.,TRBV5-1,TGCGCCAGCAGCTTGGCCAGGATGGCCGGGGAGCTGTTTTTT,CASSLARMAGELFF
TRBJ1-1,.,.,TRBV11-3,TGTGCCAGCAGCTTTACCACAGCCACTGAAGCTTTCTTT,CASSFTTATEAFF
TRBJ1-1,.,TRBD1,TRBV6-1,TGTGCCAGCAGTGTAGGGGGCGGTGAAGCTTTCTTT,CASSVGGGEAFF
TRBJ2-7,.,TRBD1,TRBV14,TGTGCCAGCAGCCCCGGGACAGGGTGGGGTATCTCCTACGAGCAGTACTTC,CASSPGTGWGISYEQYF
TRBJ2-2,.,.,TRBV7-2,TGTGCCAGCAGCTTAGGCCCCCTCGCGCGGGAGCTGTTTTTT,CASSLGPLARELFF
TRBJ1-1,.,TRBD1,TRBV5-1,TGCGCCAGCAGCGAGGGACAGGGCAATTTATTGAACACTGAAGCTTTCTTT,CASSEGQGNLLNTEAFF
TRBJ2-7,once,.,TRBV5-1,TGCGCCAGCAGTCCTGGCCTAGGACAGACCTACTACGAGCAGTACTTC,CASSPGLGQTYYEQYF
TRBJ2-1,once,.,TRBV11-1,TGTGCCAGACCACCCTTTACAGACTCCTACAATGAGCAGTTCTTC,CARPPFTDSYNEQFF
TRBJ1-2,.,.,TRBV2,TGTGCCAGCAGCTGGGGGGGGGCGGGAGAAGGCTACACCTTC,CASSWGGAGEGYTF
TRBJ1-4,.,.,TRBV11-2,TGTGCCAGCAGCTTAGTAACACTGACGGGGAATGAAAAACTGTTTTTT,CASSLVTLTGNEKLFF
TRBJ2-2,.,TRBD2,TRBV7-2,TGTGCCAGCAGCGTTACCGGGACTAGCTCCGGGGAGCTGTTTTTT,CASSVTGTSSGELFF
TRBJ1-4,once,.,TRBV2,TGTGCCAGCAGCGGTTACGATAATGAAAAACTGTTTTTT,CASSGYDNEKLFF
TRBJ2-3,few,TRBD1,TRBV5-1,TGCGCCAGCAGCTTGGGGACAGGAATGCAGTATTTT,CASSLGTGMQYF
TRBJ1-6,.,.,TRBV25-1,TGTGCCAGCAGTGAATGGGGGCAGGGAGAGGATTCACCCCTCCACTTT,CASSEWGQGEDSPLHF
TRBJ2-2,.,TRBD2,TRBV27,TGTGCCAGCAGTCCGGGACTAGCTTACACCGGGGAGCTGTTTTTT,CASSPGLAYTGELFF
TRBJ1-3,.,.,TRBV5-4,TGTGCCAGCAGCATAGGACAGAGAATCTCTGGAAACACCATATATTTT,CASSIGQRISGNTIYF
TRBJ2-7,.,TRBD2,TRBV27,TGTGCCAGCAGTAGAGGGACTAGCGGAGGGTACGAGCAGTACTTC,CASSRGTSGGYEQYF
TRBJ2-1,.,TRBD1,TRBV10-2,TGCGCCAGCCGAGACAGGGGGTACAATGAGCAGTTCTTC,CASRDRGYNEQFF
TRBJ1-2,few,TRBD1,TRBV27,TGTGCCAGCAGTTTAAGGGGGCTAAGGGGCGGCTACACCTTC,CASSLRGLRGGYTF
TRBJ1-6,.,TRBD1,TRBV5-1,TGCGCCAGCAGCTCGACAGGGAATTATAATTCACCCCTCCACTTT,CASSSTGNYNSPLHF
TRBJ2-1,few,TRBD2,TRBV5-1,TGCGCCAGCAGCTTCATAAGCGGGACCCCGGGGGGGCAGTTCTTC,CASSFISGTPGGQFF
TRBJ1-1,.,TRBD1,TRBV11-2,TGTGCCAGCAGCCCCAGGACAGGGAGAACCATGAACACTGAAGCTTTCTTT,CASSPRTGRTMNTEAFF
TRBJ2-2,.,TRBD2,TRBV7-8,TGTGCCAGCAGCTTAATGGCTAGCGGGGGGGCCGGCCCCGGGGAGCTGTTTTTT,CASSLMASGGAGPGELFF
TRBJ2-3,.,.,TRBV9,TGTGCCAGCGCAACTACCCCTAGCACAGATACGCAGTATTTT,CASATTPSTDTQYF
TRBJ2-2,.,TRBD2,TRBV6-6,TGTGCCAGCAAAGGACTAGCGGGGTACACCGGGGAGCTGTTTTTT,CASKGLAGYTGELFF